The 13 T cell receptor beta chains below were found in one sample sequenced in a study of blood T cell repertoires in COVID-19 (dated by TCRdb to 2020 to 2022). The library was prepared using the immunoSEQ multiplex PCR assay. The source is immuneACCESS, and TCRdb retained only in-frame sequences with V and J called. Part of the clones is not carried over; for the studies checked, unresolved V genes explain less than half of this, and the remainder is unexplained. A total of about 170,000 clones appear in this sample, approximately 90% of them only once. Of the sample, around 1.6% is held by the ten largest clones. Input material: peripheral blood. These TCRs come from a woman aged 45-59 years with acute or convalescent COVID-19.

The DNA for the CDR3 is TGTGCCAGCAGCTTGGCCGGAACAGACCTGTCGGAGCAGTACTTC. Translated, it gives CASSLAGTDLSEQYF. The chain is built from TRBV5-4 and TRBJ2-7; D ambiguous. CDR1 and CDR2 (germline): SGHNT, YYREEE (reference sequence). The V and J ends lost 0 bases and 7 bases respectively, with 17 bases between them. There are 15 residues in the CDR3.

The genes are TRBV4-2 and TRBJ2-5; 7 nucleotides match TRBD2. Germline CDR1 and CDR2: LGHNA and YNFKEQ. CDR3 length: 13 amino acids. V lost 0 bases, J lost 10 bases, and 5 bases stayed unmatched. The CDR3 here is CASSQERTGGQYF. In DNA form, the CDR3 reads TGTGCCAGCAGCCAAGAACGAACGGGGGGCCAGTACTTC.

The J gene is TRBJ2-7, the V gene TRBV19; 11 nucleotides agree with TRBD2. V lost 6 bases and J lost 1; bases outside the gene matches: 2. The CDR3 extends over 14 amino acids. In germline, CDR1 is LNHDA, CDR2 SQIVND (reference sequence). The CDR3 DNA sequence: TGTGCCAGTAGCGGGACTAGCGGATCCTACGAGCAGTACTTC. Translated, it gives CASSGTSGSYEQYF.

This clone was seen a handful of times. This chain joins TRBV5-8 and TRBJ2-1; TRBD2 is a possible D gene (6 bases). Germline assignment: CDR1 SGHTS and CDR2 YDEGEE. Between the trimmed V and J ends, which lost 2 bases and 7 bases, there was a span of 7 bases. The CDR3 has 12 amino acids. In DNA, the CDR3 is TGTGCCAGCAGCTTCGGACTAAATGAGCAGTTCTTC. It yields the protein CASSFGLNEQFF.

The chain uses TRBV5-1 and TRBJ2-3; D is perhaps TRBD1 (7 bases). The V end lost 4 bases, the J end lost 1 base, and 13 bases lay between the germline ends. The CDR3 length is 15 residues. Germline V gives CDR1 SGHRS, CDR2 YFSETQ. The CDR3 DNA follows: TGCGCCAGCAGCCAGGGGGGCCATGGCACAGATACGCAGTATTTT. It is translated as CASSQGGHGTDTQYF.

CDR3: CASSQTGTGADSGNTIYF. DNA of the CDR3: TGTGCCAGCTCACAAACAGGGACAGGGGCCGACTCTGGAAACACCATATATTTT. The gene calls are TRBV18 and TRBJ1-3; 10 bases agree with TRBD1. The CDR3 extends over 18 amino acids. V gave up 4 bases and J gave up 0 bases; unmatched junction bases: 9. Germline loops: CDR1 KGHSH, CDR2 LQKENI.

This sequence joins TRBV7-9 and TRBJ2-3, with a tentative D call TRBD2 (5 bases). Germline CDR1 reads SEHNR; CDR2 reads FQNEAQ (reference sequence). Trimming shortened V by 1 base and J by 9 bases, and 11 bases separated the two germline ends. The CDR3 extends over 13 amino acids. The CDR3, as DNA: TGTGCCAGCAGCTTAGAGGGTACGGGGACGCAGTATTTT. Its translation is CASSLEGTGTQYF.

This clone is a singleton in its sample. The CDR3 region is CASTGDTYNEQFF. The CDR3 DNA sequence: TGTGCCAGCACCGGGGATACCTACAATGAGCAGTTCTTC. The V call is TRBV12-3 or TRBV12-4, the J call TRBJ2-1, with D perhaps TRBD2 (5 bases). V gave up 7 bases and J gave up 2 bases, with 9 bases separating them. The CDR3 totals 13 residues.

This sequence joins TRBV3-1 (or the pseudogene TRBV3-2) and TRBJ2-7, with D tentatively TRBD2 (6 bases). The CDR3 totals 13 residues. Trimming took 2 bases from V and 2 from J, leaving 7 bases between them. Germline V CDR1 and CDR2: LGHDT, YNNKEL (reference sequence). The CDR3 coding sequence is TGTGCCAGCAGCCAACGACTAGCCTACGAGCAGTACTTC. It is translated as CASSQRLAYEQYF.

V usage is TRBV7-2 and J usage is TRBJ2-1, with TRBD2 identical over 7 bases. The V and J ends lost 0 bases and 9 bases, in that order; junction bases with no gene match: 2. Germline V lookup: CDR1 SGHTA, CDR2 FQGNSA. There are 13 residues in the CDR3. The CDR3 here is CASSLAPSGEQFF. In nucleotides, the CDR3 is TGTGCCAGCAGCTTAGCACCTAGCGGTGAGCAGTTCTTC.

The chain carries TRBV5-4 and TRBJ2-5; weak D call: TRBD2 (9 bases). The CDR3 is 17 residues long. CDR1 SGHNT and CDR2 YYREEE come from the germline V gene (reference sequence). With 4 bases removed from V and 2 bases from J, the gap between germline ends came to 21 bases. The CDR3 reads CASSPTGGAGGQETQYF. The CDR3 bases are TGTGCCAGCAGCCCCACAGGGGGAGCGGGGGGTCAAGAGACCCAGTACTTC.

This clone was counted between two and nine times. This chain joins TRBV19 and TRBJ1-1, with a weak D call TRBD1 (6 bases). The CDR3 contains 14 residues. The germline V gene encodes CDR1 LNHDA and CDR2 SQIVND (reference sequence). Trimming pared 4 bases from V and 3 bases from J, leaving 12 bases between. CDR3 in amino acids: CASSRQEWDTEAFF. DNA for the CDR3: TGTGCCAGTAGTAGACAGGAGTGGGACACTGAAGCTTTCTTT.

This chain uses TRBV19 with TRBJ2-5; D remains ambiguous. CDR3 size: 14 residues. Germline assignment: CDR1 LNHDA and CDR2 SQIVND (reference sequence). The ends were cut back, 3 bases at V and 2 bases at J, with 10 bases in the middle. The CDR3 DNA sequence: TGTGCCAGTAGTATTATTGCGGAACAAGAGACCCAGTACTTC. Translation: CASSIIAEQETQYF.